Below are 28 T cell receptor beta chains sequenced from a single sample in a study of T cells in Graves' hyperthyroidism and ophthalmopathy. Amplified TCR beta CDR3 regions derived from RNA transcripts. Using the HTBI primer set, a first-round RT-PCR was run on the TCR CDR3. TCRdb reprocessed the multiplex PCR reads via MiXCR and lists one record per CDR3 protein. The repertoire has around 300,000 distinct CDR3 sequences, roughly an eighth of them found once; the top ten carry 34%. Sequencing used blood. Source of these receptors: a woman in her thirties or forties with Graves' ophthalmopathy.

At least ten counts were recorded for this clonotype. The chain couples TRBV6-1 to TRBJ2-2; D is possibly TRBD1 or TRBD2 (6 bases each). The germline CDR1 and CDR2 sequences are MNHNS and SASEGT. The CDR3 is 16 residues long. V gave up 7 bases and J gave up 3 bases, with 18 bases separating them. For the CDR3, the DNA is TGTGCCAGCACCGAACAGAAGGGGGACTACACCGGGGAGCTGTTTTTT. Amino acid sequence: CASTEQKGDYTGELFF.

Concerning this clonotype: One junction end does not reproduce the germline sequence, and a read error may be involved. The rearrangement links TRBV6-1 to TRBJ2-1; tentatively, D is TRBD1 (5 bases). The CDR3 loop spans 12 amino acids. CDR1 MNHNS and CDR2 SASEGT come from the germline V gene. The CDR3 spells CTSTPGNNEQFF. The CDR3 bases are TGTACCAGCACGCCAGGGAACAATGAGCAGTTCTTC.

In its sample, this clonotype was seen many times. This chain uses TRBV20-1 with TRBJ2-5; D gene uncertain. Germline CDR1 DFQATT, CDR2 SNEGSKA (reference sequence). With 2 bases removed from V and 5 bases from J, the gap between germline ends came to 9 bases. The CDR3 consists of 12 residues. The CDR3 coding sequence is TGCAGTGCTAGATACCGGCAGGAGACCCAGTACTTC. This sequence encodes CSARYRQETQYF.

This clonotype was seen ten or more times. The chain uses TRBV11-2 and TRBJ2-5; D is ambiguous. Germline lookup yields CDR1 SGHAT and CDR2 FQNNGV. The germline V and J ends were trimmed by 5 bases and 2 bases, with 12 bases remaining between them. The CDR3 spans 14 residues. CDR3 nucleotide sequence: TGTGCCAGCAGCCAAGGCGCTAGACAAGAGACCCAGTACTTC. Its translation is CASSQGARQETQYF.

At least ten counts were recorded for this clonotype. The J gene is TRBJ2-1, the V gene TRBV2, with TRBD1 matching 7 bases. This CDR3 contains 15 residues. Germline V lookup: CDR1 SNHLY, CDR2 FYNNEI. V was pared by 5 bases and J by 0 bases, with 4 bases of the junction left unmatched. The CDR3 nucleotides are TGTGCCAGCAGTCCTAACAGGGGCTCCTACAATGAGCAGTTCTTC. Amino acids: CASSPNRGSYNEQFF. Combining the CDR3 with reference TRBV2 and TRBJ2-1 gives the whole variable domain EPEVTQTPSHQVTQMGQEVILRCVPISNHLYFYWYRQILGQKVEFLVSFYNNEISEKSEIFDDQFSVERPDGSNFTLKIRSTKLEDSAMYFCASSPNRGSYNEQFFGPGTRLTVL.

This clonotype was counted at least ten times. The V and J genes are TRBV2 and TRBJ1-4, with D perhaps TRBD1 (6 bases). Trimming took off 1 base at V and 5 bases at J, with 8 bases between the two ends. CDR3 size: 14 residues. Germline CDR1 SNHLY, CDR2 FYNNEI. CDR3 bases: TGTGCCAGCAGTGAAGGGACAGCAAATGAAAAACTGTTTTTT. The encoded protein is CASSEGTANEKLFF.

This clonotype has only a few counts. The chain links TRBV7-9 to TRBJ2-5; no definite D call. This CDR3 contains 13 residues. V was cut by 3 bases and J by 8 bases, with 13 bases left in between. Germline loops: CDR1 SEHNR, CDR2 FQNEAQ (reference sequence). The CDR3, as DNA: TGTGCCAGCAGCTTGGAAGCGTCCATAACCCAGTACTTC. This gives the protein CASSLEASITQYF.

The CDR3 DNA reads as TGTGCCAGTAGTATAAGTGTCGCAGGGGAAGTCTATGGCTACACCTTC. Translating gives CASSISVAGEVYGYTF. The genes are TRBV19 and TRBJ1-2; perhaps TRBD1 as D (6 bases). The CDR3 has 16 residues. The V gene lost 2 bases and the J gene lost 4 bases, with 17 bases spanning the gap. CDR1 is LNHDA and CDR2 is SQIVND in the germline V gene (reference sequence).

At least ten counts were recorded for this clonotype. V and J are TRBV6-1 and TRBJ1-6; the match to TRBD1 covers 8 bases. The germline CDR1 and CDR2 sequences are MNHNS and SASEGT. The CDR3 extends over 14 amino acids. V lost 10 bases and J lost 9; bases outside the gene matches: 11. Here the CDR3 DNA reads TGTGCCACCACTCAGGGACAGGCGGGTTCACCCCTCCACTTT. Residues: CATTQGQAGSPLHF.

This clonotype was seen ten or more times. The V call is TRBV6-1, the J call TRBJ1-2; 9 bases are a match to TRBD1. The CDR3 sequence is 14 residues long. Germline V gives CDR1 MNHNS, CDR2 SASEGT. With 7 bases clipped from V and 5 bases from J, the junction kept 8 bases outside the gene matches. The chain's CDR3 is CASTVTGGRYGYTF. The CDR3 DNA reads TGTGCCAGCACTGTGACAGGGGGACGGTATGGCTACACCTTC.

This clonotype has ten or more counts. The chain links TRBV3-1 to TRBJ1-1; a weak D match, TRBD1 (6 bases). Between the trimmed V and J ends, which lost 2 bases and 4 bases, there was a span of 14 bases. CDR3 length: 15 amino acids. Germline values: CDR1 LGHDT, CDR2 YNNKEL (reference sequence). This CDR3 reads CASSQKPQGLTEAFF. The CDR3 DNA follows: TGTGCCAGCAGCCAAAAGCCACAGGGTCTCACTGAAGCTTTCTTT.

The chain combines TRBV5-5 with TRBJ2-3; no definite D call. The CDR3 has 15 amino acids. The V end was cut by 0 bases, the J end by 2 bases, with 10 bases between. Germline loops: CDR1 SGHKS, CDR2 YYEKEE (reference sequence). CDR3 in amino acids: CASSLDGRYTDTQYF. For the CDR3, the DNA is TGTGCCAGCAGCTTGGACGGCAGATACACAGATACGCAGTATTTT.

There are many counts of this clonotype. The chain is built from TRBV3-1 and TRBJ2-1, with 10 bases lining up with TRBD2. Germline V lookup: CDR1 LGHDT, CDR2 YNNKEL (reference sequence). The V segment lost 1 base and the J segment 8 bases; nucleotides outside the gene matches: 2. The length of the CDR3 is 14 residues. The CDR3: CASSQAAGGYEQFF. CDR3 coding DNA: TGTGCCAGCAGCCAAGCAGCGGGAGGGTATGAGCAGTTCTTC.

The chain combines TRBV5-6 with TRBJ2-3, with TRBD2 matching over 12 bases. There are 16 residues in the CDR3. Per germline, CDR1 SGHDT and CDR2 YYEEEE. After removal of 3 bases from V and 5 bases from J, the junction contained 7 bases not matched to a gene. As DNA, the CDR3 is TGTGCCAGCAGCTGGCGACTAGCGGGAGCGATAGATACGCAGTATTTT. It encodes CASSWRLAGAIDTQYF.

This clonotype was counted ten times or more. The CDR3 sequence: CASSILGARETQYF. The CDR3 nucleotides are TGCGCCAGCAGCATTCTGGGGGCCCGAGAGACCCAGTACTTC. J is TRBJ2-5 and V is TRBV10-2, with TRBD1 as a possible D gene (6 bases). Per germline, CDR1 WSHSY and CDR2 SAAADI. The CDR3 totals 14 residues. Trimming pared 6 bases from V and 4 bases from J, leaving 15 bases between.

This clonotype was picked up many times. This chain connects TRBV15 to TRBJ2-5, with 7 bases fitting TRBD1. J lost 5 bases, V lost 1 base, and 13 bases had no gene match. CDR1 and CDR2 from the germline V gene are LNHNV and YYDKDF (reference sequence). This CDR3 spans 17 amino acids. CDR3 bases: TGTGCCACCAGCAGAGTATACCGGGACAGCCCGCAGGAGACCCAGTACTTC. Encoded protein: CATSRVYRDSPQETQYF.

This clonotype was seen ten or more times. J is TRBJ1-1 and V is TRBV6-1; D is uncertain. Germline values: CDR1 MNHNS, CDR2 SASEGT. The CDR3 sequence is 12 residues long. Trimming pared 7 bases from V and 5 bases from J, leaving 11 bases between. The CDR3 here is CASKDLSTEAFF. In DNA form, the CDR3 reads TGTGCCAGCAAAGACCTTAGTACTGAAGCTTTCTTT.

This clonotype was seen many times. This sequence joins TRBV27 and TRBJ1-6; D may be TRBD1 (6 bases). The CDR3 sequence is 18 residues long. The germline V and J ends were trimmed by 4 bases and 0 bases, with 16 bases remaining between them. CDR1 and CDR2 from the germline V gene are MNHEY and SMNVEV (reference sequence). DNA of the CDR3: TGTGCCAGCAGTTCCTCAAGGACAGCAAGCTCCTATAATTCACCCCTCCACTTT. Its protein is CASSSSRTASSYNSPLHF.

The J gene is TRBJ2-2, the V gene TRBV11-2; the D gene could be TRBD1 or TRBD2 (5 bases each). V dropped 1 base and J dropped 4 bases, with 10 bases sitting between them. CDR1 is SGHAT, CDR2 FQNNGV, per germline. CDR3 size: 15 residues. Here the CDR3 DNA reads TGTGCCAGCAGCTTAGCTTCTGGGGGCACCGGGGAGCTGTTTTTT. This gives the protein CASSLASGGTGELFF.

This clonotype has just a few counts. This chain links TRBV27 with TRBJ1-6, with unresolved D. The V gene's germline CDR1 is MNHEY and CDR2 SMNVEV (reference sequence). Trimming left V 3 bases short and J 0 bases short, with 12 bases between. The CDR3 contains 17 residues. Here the CDR3 DNA reads TGTGCCAGCAGTTTTAGGAACACGGGCTCCTATAATTCACCCCTCCACTTT. Translating it yields CASSFRNTGSYNSPLHF.

The chain uses TRBV16 and TRBJ1-2; D not certain. With 4 bases removed from V and 4 bases from J, the gap between germline ends came to 13 bases. Germline CDR1 is KGHSY and CDR2 is FQNENV. The CDR3 is 14 amino acids. CDR3 protein: CASSPESLVYGYTF. CDR3 nucleotide sequence: TGTGCCAGCAGCCCAGAGAGCTTGGTCTATGGCTACACCTTC.

V and J are TRBV15 and TRBJ2-7; D gene unclear. There are 14 residues in the CDR3. Germline V gives CDR1 LNHNV, CDR2 YYDKDF (reference sequence). V was cut by 2 bases and J by 2 bases, with 10 bases left in between. The CDR3 spells CATSRSRAAYEQYF. The CDR3 bases are TGTGCCACCAGCAGAAGCCGGGCCGCCTACGAGCAGTACTTC.

This clonotype was detected once. A much larger clone differs from this one at a single base, so this may be a read error. The chain employs TRBV7-8 and TRBJ1-5; 7 bases are shared with TRBD1. V was pared by 4 bases and J by 2 bases, with 23 bases of the junction left unmatched. The CDR3 extends over 21 amino acids. From germline, CDR1 is SGHVS and CDR2 FQNEAQ. CDR3 loop: CASSSVRSPGQIPKGNQPQHF. Here the CDR3 DNA reads TGTGCCAGCAGCTCAGTAAGAAGTCCGGGACAGATCCCTAAAGGCAATCAGCCCCAGCATTTT.

This clonotype was recorded at least ten times. V usage is TRBV2 and J usage is TRBJ2-7; D remains ambiguous. The CDR3 consists of 11 residues. Germline values: CDR1 SNHLY, CDR2 FYNNEI. V lost 6 bases to trimming and J lost 6 bases, with 9 bases between them. As DNA, the CDR3 is TGTGCCAGCAGGGTATACTCCGAGCAGTACTTC. Its translation: CASRVYSEQYF.

This clonotype was counted a few times. It may be a read error: a sequence one base away is much more abundant. The rearrangement joins TRBV2 to TRBJ1-2; D gene ambiguous. This CDR3 contains 15 residues. Germline V gene sequence: CDR1 SNHLY, CDR2 FYNNEI. This CDR3 is CANSEGIRANYGYTF. The CDR3 DNA is TGTGCCAACAGTGAGGGCATTCGGGCTAACTATGGCTACACCTTC.

The sample holds many counts of this clonotype. V gene TRBV6-5 combines with J gene TRBJ1-5; possible D gene TRBD1, 6 bases. CDR3 length equals 15 residues. The germline V gene encodes CDR1 MNHEY and CDR2 SVGAGI. Trimming removed 0 bases from V and 5 bases from J, with 11 bases in between. CDR3 bases: TGTGCCAGCAGTTACTCAAGGGGGGGGTATCAGCCCCAGCATTTT. This translates into CASSYSRGGYQPQHF.

In the case of this clonotype: A single base separates this from a much larger clone, so it may be a read error. The chain is built from TRBV10-3 and TRBJ1-1; D is possibly TRBD1 (5 bases). Germline CDR1 and CDR2: ENHRY and SYGVKD. The CDR3 is made up of 19 amino acids. DNA for the CDR3: TGTGCCAGCAGTTCGATCCGGCACCGGGACCTAAGTCCGAACACTGAAGCTTTCTTT. Its translation: CASSSIRHRDLSPNTEAFF.

This clonotype came up many times. This chain connects TRBV7-8 to TRBJ2-3, with 9 bases that match TRBD2. This CDR3 contains 18 residues. The V and J ends lost 5 bases and 5 bases, in that order; junction bases with no gene match: 17. From germline, CDR1 is SGHVS and CDR2 FQNEAQ. CDR3 DNA sequence: TGTGCCAGCAGCCCTCCCCTCGGGGCGGGGGGGCCTGAAGATACGCAGTATTTT. This gives the protein CASSPPLGAGGPEDTQYF. Drawing the rest from reference TRBV7-8 and TRBJ2-3, the complete variable domain is GAGVSQSPRYKVAKRGQDVALRCDPISGHVSLFWYQQALGQGPEFLTYFQNEAQLDKSGLPSDRFFAERPEGSVSTLKIQRTQQEDSAVYLCASSPPLGAGGPEDTQYFGPGTRLTVL.